The source of this T cell receptor beta chain is a study of blood T cell repertoires in COVID-19. Study in general: Sources were T cells, B-cell-depleted T cells, or PBMCs; the material itself was cDNA or gDNA.

Germline CDR1 and CDR2: DFQATT and SNEGSKA (reference sequence). Deletions cut 3 bases from V and 0 bases from J, with 17 bases between. There are 16 residues in the CDR3. Here immunoSEQ multiplex PCR was the method, and the copy in TCRdb shows in-frame clones only, minus some. The table shows about 160,000 clones, with approximately 86% occurring only once. Participants had their cohort set by participant-reported clinical history. The clonotype comes from a woman aged 35 to 49 who had been exposed to COVID-19. The V and J genes are TRBV20-1 and TRBJ1-2, with a possible D match to TRBD1 (5 bases). Sequenced input: PBMCs or T cells enriched from blood (not recorded which). The CDR3 spells CSASPRGGPANYGYTF. Here the CDR3 DNA reads TGCAGTGCTAGTCCCCGCGGGGGACCCGCTAACTATGGCTACACCTTC.